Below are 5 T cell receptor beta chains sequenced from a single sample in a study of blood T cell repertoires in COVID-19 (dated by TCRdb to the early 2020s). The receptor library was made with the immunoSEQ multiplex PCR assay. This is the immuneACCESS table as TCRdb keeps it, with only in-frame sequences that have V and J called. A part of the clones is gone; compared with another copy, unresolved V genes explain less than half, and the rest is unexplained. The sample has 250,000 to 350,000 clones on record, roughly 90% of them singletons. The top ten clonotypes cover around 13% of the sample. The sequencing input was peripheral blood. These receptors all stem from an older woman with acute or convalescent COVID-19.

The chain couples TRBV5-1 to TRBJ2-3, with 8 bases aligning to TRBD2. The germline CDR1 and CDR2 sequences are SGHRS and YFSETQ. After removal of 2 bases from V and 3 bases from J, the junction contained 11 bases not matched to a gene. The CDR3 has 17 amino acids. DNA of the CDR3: TGCGCCAGCAGCTTCGGGGGGGCGGTAAAGAGGACAGATACGCAGTATTTT. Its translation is CASSFGGAVKRTDTQYF.

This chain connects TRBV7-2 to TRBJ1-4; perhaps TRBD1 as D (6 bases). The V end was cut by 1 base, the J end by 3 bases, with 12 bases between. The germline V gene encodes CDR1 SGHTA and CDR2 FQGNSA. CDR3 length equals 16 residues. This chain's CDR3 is CASSLVVGGSNEKLFF. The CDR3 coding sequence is TGTGCCAGCAGCTTAGTGGTAGGGGGTTCTAATGAAAAACTGTTTTTT.

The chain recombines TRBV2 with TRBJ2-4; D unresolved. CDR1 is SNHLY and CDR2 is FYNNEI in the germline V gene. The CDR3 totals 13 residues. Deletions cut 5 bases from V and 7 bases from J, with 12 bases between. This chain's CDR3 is CASSPDGQNIQYF. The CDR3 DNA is TGTGCCAGCAGTCCAGATGGCCAGAACATTCAGTACTTC.

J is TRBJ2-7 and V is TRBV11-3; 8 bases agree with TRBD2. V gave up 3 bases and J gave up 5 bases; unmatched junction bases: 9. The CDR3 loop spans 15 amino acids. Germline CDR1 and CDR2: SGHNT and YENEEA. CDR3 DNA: TGTGCCAGCAGCTTCCGTAGCGGGATAGACGACGAGCAGTACTTC. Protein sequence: CASSFRSGIDDEQYF.

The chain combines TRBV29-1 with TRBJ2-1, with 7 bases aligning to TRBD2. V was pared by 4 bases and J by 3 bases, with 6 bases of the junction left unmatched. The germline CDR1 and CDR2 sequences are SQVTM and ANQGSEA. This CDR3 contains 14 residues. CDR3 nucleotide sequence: TGCAGCGTTGGGGGGAGGGACTACTACAATGAGCAGTTCTTC. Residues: CSVGGRDYYNEQFF.